This T cell receptor (beta chain) was recovered during a study of blood T cell repertoires in COVID-19. As processed by the authors: Reference gene primer amplification gave estimated nucleated cell counts. Libraries were prepared by immunoSEQ multiplex PCR; TCRdb keeps only in-frame clonotypes and omits some of them. D and trimming come from the DNA, and the V and J calls and clone size come from that table. Of just under 250,000 clones listed, approximately 83% are singletons. V was clipped by 4 bases and J by 8 bases; unmatched bases: 10. CDR1 is SGHRS and CDR2 is YFSETQ in the germline V gene. This CDR3 is 15 amino acids long.

The sequenced sample consisted of peripheral blood. This receptor was taken from a woman aged 25 to 39 who had recovered from COVID-19. The J gene is TRBJ1-4, the V gene TRBV5-1, with 8 bases identical to TRBD1. For the CDR3, the DNA is TGCGCCAGCAGCCCGGCAGGGGGCCTTGGGGAAAAACTGTTTTTT. Its protein product is CASSPAGGLGEKLFF.